The present T cell receptor (beta chain) was sequenced within a study of Graves' ophthalmopathy and Graves' hyperthyroidism. General study results and limits: For separating ophthalmopathy from stable hyperthyroidism, a 13-signature model gave 85% to 90% sensitivity and 81.08% specificity.

The authors amplified TCR beta CDR3 regions from RNA transcripts. A first-round RT-PCR used HTBI primers, followed by a second-round multiplex PCR. TCRdb analysed the multiplex PCR reads with MiXCR anew, one entry per CDR3 protein. The sample lists about 220,000 distinct CDR3 sequences, around a fifth occurring once. This clonotype was detected many times. Its antigen remains unknown. From fresh peripheral blood, under 12 ml in volume, the PBMCs were obtained. This sequence was found in a woman in her fifties or sixties with Graves' ophthalmopathy. The source material was peripheral blood.

CDR3 residues: CASSLGDSATGELFF. For the CDR3, the DNA is TGTGCCAGCAGCCTCGGGGATAGCGCCACCGGGGAGCTGTTTTTT. The chain employs TRBV7-2 and TRBJ2-2, with a possible D match to TRBD2 (5 bases). Germline CDR1 is SGHTA and CDR2 is FQGNSA. Trimming cost V 5 bases and J 4 bases, with 14 bases left between them. The CDR3 contains 15 residues.